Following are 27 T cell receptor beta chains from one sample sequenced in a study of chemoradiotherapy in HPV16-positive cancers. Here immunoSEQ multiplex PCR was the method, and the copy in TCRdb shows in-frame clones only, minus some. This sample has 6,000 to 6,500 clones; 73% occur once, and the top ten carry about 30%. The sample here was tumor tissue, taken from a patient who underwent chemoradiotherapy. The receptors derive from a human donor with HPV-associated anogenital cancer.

CDR3 amino acids: CASSPLGQRYGYTF. The CDR3, as DNA: TGTGCCAGCTCACCTCTGGGACAGAGATATGGCTACACCTTC. The genes are TRBV18 and TRBJ1-2, with 7 bases fitting TRBD1. J lost 5 bases, V lost 3 bases, and 6 bases had no gene match. The CDR3 spans 14 residues. Germline V gene data show CDR1 as KGHSH and CDR2 as LQKENI.

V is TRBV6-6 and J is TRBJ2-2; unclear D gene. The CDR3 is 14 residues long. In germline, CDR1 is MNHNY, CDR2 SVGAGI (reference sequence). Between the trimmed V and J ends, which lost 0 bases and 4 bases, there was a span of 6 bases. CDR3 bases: TGTGCCAGCAGTTACTCGGCTGGCACCGGGGAGCTGTTTTTT. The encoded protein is CASSYSAGTGELFF.

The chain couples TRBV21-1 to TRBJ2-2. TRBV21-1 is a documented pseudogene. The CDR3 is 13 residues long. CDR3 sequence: CASKESHPGELFF. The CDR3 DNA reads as TGTGCCAGCAAGGAATCGCACCCCGGGGAGCTGTTTTTT.

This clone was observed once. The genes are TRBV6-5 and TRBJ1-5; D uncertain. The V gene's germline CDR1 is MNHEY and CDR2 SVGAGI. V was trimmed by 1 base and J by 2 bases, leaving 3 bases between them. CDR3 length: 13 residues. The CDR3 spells CASSYLGNQPQHF. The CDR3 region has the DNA TGTGCCAGCAGTTACTTGGGCAATCAGCCCCAGCATTTT.

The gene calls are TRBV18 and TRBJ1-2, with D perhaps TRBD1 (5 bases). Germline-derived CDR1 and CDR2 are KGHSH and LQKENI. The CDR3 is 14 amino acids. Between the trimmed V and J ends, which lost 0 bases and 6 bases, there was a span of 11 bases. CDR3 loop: CASSPPSGTDGYTF. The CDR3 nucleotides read TGTGCCAGCTCACCACCGAGCGGGACGGATGGCTACACCTTC.

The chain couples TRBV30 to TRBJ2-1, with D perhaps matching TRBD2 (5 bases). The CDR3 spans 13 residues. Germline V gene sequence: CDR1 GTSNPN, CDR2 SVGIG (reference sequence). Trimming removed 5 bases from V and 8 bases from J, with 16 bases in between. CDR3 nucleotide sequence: TGTGCCTGGTCTGACCGGGATCCGTATGAGCAGTTCTTC. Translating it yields CAWSDRDPYEQFF. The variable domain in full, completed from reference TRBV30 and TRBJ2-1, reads SQTIHQWPATLVQPVGSPLSLECTVEGTSNPNLYWYRQAAGRGLQLLFYSVGIGQISSEVPQNLSASRPQDRQFILSSKKLLLSDSGFYLCAWSDRDPYEQFFGPGTRLTVL.

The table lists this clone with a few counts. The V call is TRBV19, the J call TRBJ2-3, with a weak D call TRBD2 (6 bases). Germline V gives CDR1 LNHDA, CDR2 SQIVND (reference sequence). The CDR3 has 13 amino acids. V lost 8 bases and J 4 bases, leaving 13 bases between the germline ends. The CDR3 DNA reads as TGTGCCAGTTGTCGCGGGGTGGCAGATACGCAGTATTTT. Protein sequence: CASCRGVADTQYF.

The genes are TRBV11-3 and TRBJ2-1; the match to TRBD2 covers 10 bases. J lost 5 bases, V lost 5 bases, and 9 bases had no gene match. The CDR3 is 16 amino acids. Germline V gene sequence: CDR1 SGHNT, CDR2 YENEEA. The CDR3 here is CASSVPSGRVNNEQFF. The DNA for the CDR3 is TGTGCCAGCAGCGTTCCCAGCGGGAGGGTGAACAATGAGCAGTTCTTC. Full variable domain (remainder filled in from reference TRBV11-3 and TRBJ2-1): EAGVVQSPRYKIIEKKQPVAFWCNPISGHNTLYWYLQNLGQGPELLIRYENEEAVDDSQLPKDRFSAERLKGVDSTLKIQPAELGDSAVYLCASSVPSGRVNNEQFFGPGTRLTVL.

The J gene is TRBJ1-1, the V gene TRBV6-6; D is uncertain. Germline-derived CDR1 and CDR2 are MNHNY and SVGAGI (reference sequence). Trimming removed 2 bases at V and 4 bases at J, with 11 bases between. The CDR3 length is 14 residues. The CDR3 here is CASSYLYGGTEAFF. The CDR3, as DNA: TGTGCCAGCAGTTACCTATACGGTGGCACTGAAGCTTTCTTT.

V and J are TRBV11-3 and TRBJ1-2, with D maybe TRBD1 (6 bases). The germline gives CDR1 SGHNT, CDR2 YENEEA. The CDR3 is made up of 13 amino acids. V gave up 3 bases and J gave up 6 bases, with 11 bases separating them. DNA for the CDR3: TGTGCCAGCAGCTTTAGGGCAGGGGATGGCTACACCTTC. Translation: CASSFRAGDGYTF.

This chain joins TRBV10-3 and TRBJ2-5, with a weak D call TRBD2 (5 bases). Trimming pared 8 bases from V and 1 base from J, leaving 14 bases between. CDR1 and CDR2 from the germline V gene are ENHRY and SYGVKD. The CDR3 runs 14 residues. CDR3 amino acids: CAISEQLGQETQYF. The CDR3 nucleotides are TGTGCCATCTCGGAACAACTAGGCCAAGAGACCCAGTACTTC.

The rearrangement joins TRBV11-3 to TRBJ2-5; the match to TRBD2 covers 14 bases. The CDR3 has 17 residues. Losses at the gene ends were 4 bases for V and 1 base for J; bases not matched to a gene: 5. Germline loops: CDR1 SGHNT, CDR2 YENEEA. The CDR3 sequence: CASSSGLAGALQETQYF. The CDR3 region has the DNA TGTGCCAGCAGCTCGGGACTAGCGGGGGCCCTCCAAGAGACCCAGTACTTC. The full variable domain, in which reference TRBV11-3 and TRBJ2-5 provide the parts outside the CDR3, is EAGVVQSPRYKIIEKKQPVAFWCNPISGHNTLYWYLQNLGQGPELLIRYENEEAVDDSQLPKDRFSAERLKGVDSTLKIQPAELGDSAVYLCASSSGLAGALQETQYFGPGTRLLVL.

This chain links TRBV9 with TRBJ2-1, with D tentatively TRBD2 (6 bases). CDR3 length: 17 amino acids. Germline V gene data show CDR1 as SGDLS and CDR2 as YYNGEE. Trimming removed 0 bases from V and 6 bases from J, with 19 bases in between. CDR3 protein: CASSVDGVTGAGNEQFF. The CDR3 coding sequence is TGTGCCAGCAGCGTAGACGGGGTCACGGGAGCTGGCAATGAGCAGTTCTTC.

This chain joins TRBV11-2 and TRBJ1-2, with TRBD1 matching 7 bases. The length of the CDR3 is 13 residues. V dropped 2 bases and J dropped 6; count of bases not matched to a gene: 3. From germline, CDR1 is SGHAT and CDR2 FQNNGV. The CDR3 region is CASSLRRGDGYTF. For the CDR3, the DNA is TGTGCCAGCAGCTTACGCAGGGGGGATGGCTACACCTTC.

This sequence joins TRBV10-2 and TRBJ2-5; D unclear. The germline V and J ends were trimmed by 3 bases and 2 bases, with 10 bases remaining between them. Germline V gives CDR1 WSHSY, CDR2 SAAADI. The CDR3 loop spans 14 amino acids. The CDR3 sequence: CASSDLGRQETQYF. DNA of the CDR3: TGCGCCAGCAGTGATCTAGGACGGCAAGAGACCCAGTACTTC.

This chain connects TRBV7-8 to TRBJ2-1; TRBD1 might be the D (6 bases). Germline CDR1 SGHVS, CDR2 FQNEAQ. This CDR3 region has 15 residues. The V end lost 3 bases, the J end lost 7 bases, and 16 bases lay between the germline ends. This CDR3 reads CASSFRVRGGNEQFF. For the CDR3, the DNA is TGTGCCAGCAGCTTCCGGGTCCGAGGGGGTAATGAGCAGTTCTTC.

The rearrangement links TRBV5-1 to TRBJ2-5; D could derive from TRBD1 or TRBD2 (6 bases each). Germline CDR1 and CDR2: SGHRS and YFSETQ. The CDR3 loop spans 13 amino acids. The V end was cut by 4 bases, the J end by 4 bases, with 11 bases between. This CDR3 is CASSAGHIETQYF. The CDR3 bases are TGCGCCAGCAGCGCGGGACACATAGAGACCCAGTACTTC.

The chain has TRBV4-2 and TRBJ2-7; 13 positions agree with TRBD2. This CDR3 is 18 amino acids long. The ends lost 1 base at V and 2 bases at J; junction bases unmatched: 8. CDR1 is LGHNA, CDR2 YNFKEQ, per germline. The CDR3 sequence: CASSQGGGLAGLTYEQYF. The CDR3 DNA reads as TGTGCCAGCAGCCAAGGGGGGGGACTAGCGGGATTAACCTACGAGCAGTACTTC.

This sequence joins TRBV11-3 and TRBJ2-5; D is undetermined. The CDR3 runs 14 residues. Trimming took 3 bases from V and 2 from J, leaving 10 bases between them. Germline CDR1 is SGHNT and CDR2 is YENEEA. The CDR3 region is CASSFNTAQETQYF. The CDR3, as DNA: TGTGCCAGCAGCTTTAATACAGCACAAGAGACCCAGTACTTC.

The CDR3 sequence is CASSLAGATYEQYF. In DNA, the CDR3 is TGTGCCAGCAGCTTAGCAGGGGCAACCTACGAGCAGTACTTC. The V and J genes are TRBV11-1 and TRBJ2-7, with a possible D match to TRBD1 (5 bases). Germline V gives CDR1 SGHAT, CDR2 FQDESV (reference sequence). With 0 bases removed from V and 2 bases from J, the gap between germline ends came to 8 bases. The CDR3 is 14 residues long. The variable domain in full, with the rest retrieved from reference TRBV11-1 and TRBJ2-7, is EAEVAQSPRYKITEKSQAVAFWCDPISGHATLYWYRQILGQGPELLVQFQDESVVDDSQLPKDRFSAERLKGVDSTLKIQPAELGDSAMYLCASSLAGATYEQYFGPGTRLTVT.

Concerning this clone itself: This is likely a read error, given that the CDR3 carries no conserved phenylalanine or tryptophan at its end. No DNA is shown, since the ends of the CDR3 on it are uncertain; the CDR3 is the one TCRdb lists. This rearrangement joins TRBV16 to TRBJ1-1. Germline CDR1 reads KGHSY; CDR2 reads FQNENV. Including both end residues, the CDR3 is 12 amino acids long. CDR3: CASSQSTQQGSI.

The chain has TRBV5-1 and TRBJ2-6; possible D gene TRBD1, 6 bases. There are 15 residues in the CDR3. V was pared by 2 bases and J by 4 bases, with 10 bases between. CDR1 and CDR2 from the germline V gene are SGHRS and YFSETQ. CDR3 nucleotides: TGCGCCAGCAGCTTACAGGGAACCGGGGCCAACGTCCTGACTTTC. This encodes CASSLQGTGANVLTF.

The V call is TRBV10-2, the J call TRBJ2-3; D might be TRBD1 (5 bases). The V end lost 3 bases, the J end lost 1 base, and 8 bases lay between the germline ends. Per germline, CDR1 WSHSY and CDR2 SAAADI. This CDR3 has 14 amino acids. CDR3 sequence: CASSEGQGTDTQYF. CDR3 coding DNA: TGCGCCAGCAGTGAAGGACAAGGCACAGATACGCAGTATTTT.

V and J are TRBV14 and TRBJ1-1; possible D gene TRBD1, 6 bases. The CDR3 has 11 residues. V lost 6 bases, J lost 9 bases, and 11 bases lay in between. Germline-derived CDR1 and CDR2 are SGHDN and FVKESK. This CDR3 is CASSLTGKAFF. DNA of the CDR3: TGTGCCAGCAGTCTAACAGGGAAAGCTTTCTTT.

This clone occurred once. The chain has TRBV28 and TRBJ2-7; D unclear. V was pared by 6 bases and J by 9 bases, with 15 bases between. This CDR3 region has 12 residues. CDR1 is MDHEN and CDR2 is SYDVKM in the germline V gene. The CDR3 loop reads CASSPQYPRQYF. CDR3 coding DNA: TGTGCCAGCAGCCCCCAATACCCGCGGCAGTACTTC.

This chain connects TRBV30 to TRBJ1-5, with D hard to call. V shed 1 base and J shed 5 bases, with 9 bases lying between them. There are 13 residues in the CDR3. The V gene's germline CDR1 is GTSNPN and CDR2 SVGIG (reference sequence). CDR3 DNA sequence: TGTGCCTGGAGTGGTCGCGGGGATCAGCCCCAGCATTTT. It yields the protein CAWSGRGDQPQHF.

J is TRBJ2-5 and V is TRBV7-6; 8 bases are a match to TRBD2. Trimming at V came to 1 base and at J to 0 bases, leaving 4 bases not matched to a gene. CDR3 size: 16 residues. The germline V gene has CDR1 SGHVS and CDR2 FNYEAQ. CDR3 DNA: TGTGCCAGCAGCTTAGGACTAGCGCGTAACCAAGAGACCCAGTACTTC. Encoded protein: CASSLGLARNQETQYF.